The next 15 T cell receptor beta chains were all read from a single sample in a study of cytomegalovirus exposure and HLA in healthy donors. The PCR made use of 60 Vbeta and 13 Jbeta primers. TCRdb's table, derived via immunoSEQ multiplex PCR, lists solely in-frame clones and lacks some. The sample yields 120,000 or so clones, over 60% seen once. Material for sequencing was PBMCs. The origin of the receptors is a woman between 40 and 55 years old in good health and CMV-seropositive.

The rearrangement joins TRBV29-1 to TRBJ1-2, with unresolved D. With 6 bases removed from V and 1 base from J, the gap between germline ends came to 12 bases. CDR1 and CDR2 from the germline V gene are SQVTM and ANQGSEA. This CDR3 comprises 13 residues. The CDR3, as DNA: TGCAGCGTGCCTCGAGGGAATAACTATGGCTACACCTTC. Its protein product is CSVPRGNNYGYTF. The full variable domain, its missing parts supplied by reference TRBV29-1 and TRBJ1-2, is SAVISQKPSRDICQRGTSLTIQCQVDSQVTMMFWYRQQPGQSLTLIATANQGSEATYESGFVIDKFPISRPNLTFSTLTVSNMSPEDSSIYLCSVPRGNNYGYTFGSGTRLTVV.

This rearrangement joins TRBV27 to TRBJ1-2; 9 bases match TRBD1. CDR3 length: 14 amino acids. Germline trimming cut 5 bases from V and 6 bases from J; bases unmatched to any gene: 7. Germline V gene sequence: CDR1 MNHEY, CDR2 SMNVEV (reference sequence). The chain's CDR3 is CASSPLGQGNGYTF. The CDR3 bases are TGTGCCAGCAGTCCCTTGGGACAGGGAAATGGCTACACCTTC.

CDR3 amino acids: CASSPGRESSYNSPLHF. CDR3 DNA sequence: TGTGCCAGCAGCCCCGGACGGGAGAGCTCCTATAATTCACCCCTCCACTTT. The rearrangement links TRBV5-4 to TRBJ1-6; D remains ambiguous. From germline, CDR1 is SGHNT and CDR2 YYREEE (reference sequence). Trimming took off 4 bases at V and 0 bases at J, with 14 bases between the two ends. The length of the CDR3 is 17 residues.

This chain links TRBV4-3 with TRBJ2-7; D not resolved. The CDR3 contains 15 residues. V lost 3 bases, J lost 2 bases, and 14 bases lay in between. Per the germline V gene, CDR1 is LGHNA and CDR2 is YSLEER. The DNA of the CDR3 is TGCGCCAGCAGCCACTCGGCCGGGTCCGCCTACGAGCAGTACTTC. Its translation: CASSHSAGSAYEQYF.

The rearrangement links TRBV29-1 to TRBJ1-5, with a weak D call TRBD1 (6 bases). Germline V gene sequence: CDR1 SQVTM, CDR2 ANQGSEA. Deletions cut 4 bases from V and 6 bases from J, with 10 bases between. The CDR3 sequence is 12 residues long. CDR3 residues: CSVGQGSQPQHF. The CDR3 DNA is TGCAGCGTTGGGCAGGGGAGTCAGCCCCAGCATTTT.

CDR3 bases: TGTGCCAGCAAAGAAGCGGTCCCCGGGGAATTCGAGCAGTACTTC. Translation gives CASKEAVPGEFEQYF. J is TRBJ2-7 and V is TRBV21-1; the table assigns TRBD2, which was not confirmed against the DNA. TRBV21-1 is annotated as a pseudogene. CDR3 size: 15 residues.

V usage is TRBV13 and J usage is TRBJ1-2, with D unclear. The V gene lost 7 bases and the J gene lost 4 bases, with 19 bases spanning the gap. This CDR3 spans 15 amino acids. Germline CDR1 reads PRHDT; CDR2 reads FYEKMQ (reference sequence). The CDR3 reads CASTPYMDRGYGYTF. CDR3 in DNA: TGTGCCAGCACCCCATATATGGACCGGGGCTATGGCTACACCTTC.

V and J are TRBV9 and TRBJ2-2, with TRBD2 matching over 11 bases. Trimming cost V 4 bases and J 4 bases; bases outside gene matches: 9. The CDR3 spans 17 residues. Germline CDR1 SGDLS, CDR2 YYNGEE. In DNA, the CDR3 is TGTGCCAGCAGCCTCACCGGGACTAGCGGTCTCACCGGGGAGCTGTTTTTT. Encoded protein: CASSLTGTSGLTGELFF.

The chain couples TRBV10-3 to TRBJ2-1, with D unresolved. The V end lost 2 bases, the J end lost 5 bases, and 4 bases lay between the germline ends. CDR1 and CDR2 (germline): ENHRY, SYGVKD. The CDR3 consists of 12 residues. The DNA of the CDR3 is TGTGCCATCAGTGAGGCGGACAATGAGCAGTTCTTC. Residues: CAISEADNEQFF.

The chain couples TRBV19 to TRBJ1-2, with D possibly being TRBD1 (6 bases). The germline V gene has CDR1 LNHDA and CDR2 SQIVND (reference sequence). The CDR3 has 15 residues. V was cut by 3 bases and J by 1 base, with 12 bases left in between. CDR3 region: CASSIGPGDNYGYTF. The CDR3 DNA sequence: TGTGCCAGTAGTATCGGGCCAGGGGATAACTATGGCTACACCTTC.

CDR3: CASSLGAGYEQYF. The CDR3 coding sequence is TGTGCCAGCAGCCTTGGAGCGGGGTACGAGCAGTACTTC. V is TRBV2 and J is TRBJ2-7; 7 nucleotides match TRBD2. V trimming: 6 bases; J trimming: 4 bases; junction bases outside the gene matches: 6. CDR1 is SNHLY and CDR2 is FYNNEI in the germline V gene. The CDR3 totals 13 residues. The full variable domain, its missing parts supplied by reference TRBV2 and TRBJ2-7, is EPEVTQTPSHQVTQMGQEVILRCVPISNHLYFYWYRQILGQKVEFLVSFYNNEISEKSEIFDDQFSVERPDGSNFTLKIRSTKLEDSAMYFCASSLGAGYEQYFGPGTRLTVT.

This clone appeared a few times. The rearrangement uses TRBV19 and TRBJ1-2, with TRBD1 matching over 7 bases. The CDR3 is made up of 14 amino acids. CDR1 is LNHDA, CDR2 SQIVND, per germline (reference sequence). V shed 4 bases, J shed 4 bases, and the junction held 6 bases outside the gene matches. CDR3 coding DNA: TGTGCCAGTAGTAGACAGGGTACCTTCTATGGCTACACCTTC. This sequence encodes CASSRQGTFYGYTF.

The chain uses TRBV10-3 and TRBJ2-7, with 9 bases identical to TRBD1. Unmatched junction bases numbered 11, after V lost 9 bases and J lost 5 bases. Looked up from germline, CDR1 is ENHRY and CDR2 is SYGVKD. The CDR3 spans 14 residues. The CDR3 region is CAIRSGQGINEQYF. The CDR3, as DNA: TGTGCCATACGTTCTGGACAGGGGATAAACGAGCAGTACTTC.

The CDR3 sequence: CASSLSVTDTQYF. The CDR3 DNA is TGCGCCAGCAGCTTGTCTGTGACAGATACGCAGTATTTT. The V and J genes are TRBV5-1 and TRBJ2-3; D gene uncertain. Germline CDR1 SGHRS, CDR2 YFSETQ. CDR3 length: 13 amino acids. The V gene lost 1 base and the J gene lost 3 bases, with 6 bases spanning the gap.

The gene calls are TRBV10-3 and TRBJ1-1; 8 positions agree with TRBD1. Germline CDR1 and CDR2: ENHRY and SYGVKD. This CDR3 region has 15 residues. V lost 5 bases and J lost 4; bases outside the gene matches: 9. The CDR3 DNA reads TGTGCCATCAGTCTAAACTCAGGGGGCGGCACTGAAGCTTTCTTT. Its protein is CAISLNSGGGTEAFF.